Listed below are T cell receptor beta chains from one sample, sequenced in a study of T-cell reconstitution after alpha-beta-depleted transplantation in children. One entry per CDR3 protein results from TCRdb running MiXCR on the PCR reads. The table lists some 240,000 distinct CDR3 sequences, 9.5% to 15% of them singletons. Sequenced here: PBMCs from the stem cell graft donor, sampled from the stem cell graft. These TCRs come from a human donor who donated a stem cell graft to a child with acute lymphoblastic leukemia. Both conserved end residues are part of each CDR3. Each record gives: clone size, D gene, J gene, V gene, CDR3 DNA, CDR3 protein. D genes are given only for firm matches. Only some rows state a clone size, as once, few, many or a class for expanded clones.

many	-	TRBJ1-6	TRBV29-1	TGCAGCGTTGCCGCAGGTGGGAATTCACCCCTCCACTTT	CSVAAGGNSPLHF
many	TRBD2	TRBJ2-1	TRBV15	TGTGCCACCAGCACGACTAGCGGAACATACAATGAGCAGTTCTTC	CATSTTSGTYNEQFF
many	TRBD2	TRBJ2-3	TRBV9	TGTGCCAGCAGCCCCGGACTAGCGACAAACACAGATACGCAGTATTTT	CASSPGLATNTDTQYF
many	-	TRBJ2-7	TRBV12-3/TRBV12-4	TGTGCCAGCAGTTTAGGGGGATCCGAGCAGTACTTC	CASSLGGSEQYF
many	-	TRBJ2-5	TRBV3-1	TGTGCCAGCAGCCAGGACGGGGGTCGTGAGACCCAGTACTTC	CASSQDGGRETQYF
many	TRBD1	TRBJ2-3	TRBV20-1	TGCAGTGCTAGCCGACAGGGGATCACAGATACGCAGTATTTT	CSASRQGITDTQYF
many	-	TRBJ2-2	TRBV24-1	TGTGCCACCATGGACATGGAGATGAACACCGGGGAGCTGTTTTTT	CATMDMEMNTGELFF
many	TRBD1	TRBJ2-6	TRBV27	TGTGCCAGCAGTTCTGATACAGGGGTTGGGGCCAACGTCCTGACTTTC	CASSSDTGVGANVLTF
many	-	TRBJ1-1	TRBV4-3	TGCGCCAGCAGCCAAGATAGGGACACTGAAGCTTTCTTT	CASSQDRDTEAFF
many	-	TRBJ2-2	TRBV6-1	TGTGCCAGCAGGTCCCTCAGAGAGACCGGGGAGCTGTTTTTT	CASRSLRETGELFF
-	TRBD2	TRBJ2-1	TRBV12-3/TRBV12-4	TGTGCCAGCTGTTTATGGGCTAGCGGGGGTAATGGCGTCTACAATGAGCAGTTCTTC	CASCLWASGGNGVYNEQFF
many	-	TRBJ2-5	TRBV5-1	TGCGCCAGCAGCAAAAGCCATCCGGGGGAAGAGACCCAGTACTTC	CASSKSHPGEETQYF
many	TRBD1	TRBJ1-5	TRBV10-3	TGTGCCATCAGCGGACAGGGGAGAGGCAATCAGCCCCAGCATTTT	CAISGQGRGNQPQHF
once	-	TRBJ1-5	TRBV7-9	TGTGCCAGCAGTTTTGAGACGGGGCGGTCTCAGCCCCAGCATTTT	CASSFETGRSQPQHF
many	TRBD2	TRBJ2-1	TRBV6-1	TGTGCCAGCAGCCTGACTAGCGGGGGCTACAATGAGCAGTTCTTC	CASSLTSGGYNEQFF
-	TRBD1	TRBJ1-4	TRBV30	TGTGCCTGGAGTCCCTCGGGGACAGGGGGCAAAAAACTGTTTTTT	CAWSPSGTGGKKLFF
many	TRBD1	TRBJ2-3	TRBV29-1	TGCAGCGTGGATGTAGGGGGACAGGTCACAGATACGCAGTATTTT	CSVDVGGQVTDTQYF
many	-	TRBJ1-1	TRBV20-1	TGCAGCGCTCCGATTACAGGTACTGAAGCTTTCTTT	CSAPITGTEAFF
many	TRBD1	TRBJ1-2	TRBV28	TGTGCCAGCCTTATGACGGGACAGGGGGGCTATGGCTACACCTTC	CASLMTGQGGYGYTF
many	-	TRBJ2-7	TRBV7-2	TGTGCCAGCAGCTACCGCCGGACAGAGCCGACGCAGTACTTC	CASSYRRTEPTQYF
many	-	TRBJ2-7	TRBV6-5	TGTGCCAGCAGGTTAGGAGGACAGTCCTACGAGCAGTACTTC	CASRLGGQSYEQYF
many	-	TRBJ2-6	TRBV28	TGTGCCAGCAGTTTTGAGGAGGGCTCTGGGGCCAACGTCCTGACTTTC	CASSFEEGSGANVLTF
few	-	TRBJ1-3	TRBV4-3	TGCGCCAGCAGCCAAGACCATTTGGGGGCTGGAAACACCATATATTTT	CASSQDHLGAGNTIYF
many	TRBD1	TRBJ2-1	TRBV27	TGTGCCAGCAGTTTAAGGGACAGGGGCGTCAATGAGCAGTTCTTC	CASSLRDRGVNEQFF
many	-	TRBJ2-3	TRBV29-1	TGCAGCGCCCTGACAGATACAGATACGCAGTATTTT	CSALTDTDTQYF
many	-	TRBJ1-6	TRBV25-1	TGTGCCAGCAGTGAATTAGTGGGCCTGAATTCACCCCTCCACTTT	CASSELVGLNSPLHF
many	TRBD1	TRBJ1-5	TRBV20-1	TGCAGTGCTAGGGGAGCCGGGACAGGGGGCCTTCTGACCCAGCATTTT	CSARGAGTGGLLTQHF
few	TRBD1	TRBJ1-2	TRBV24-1	TGTGCCACCAGTGCTGCAGCCGGGACAGGGCTCAACTATGGCTACACCTTC	CATSAAAGTGLNYGYTF
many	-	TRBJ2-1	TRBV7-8	TGTGCCAGCAGCTTAGTTCTTCAGGATACAGTAACCTCCTACAATGAGCAGTTCTTC	CASSLVLQDTVTSYNEQFF
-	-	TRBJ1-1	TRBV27	TGTGCCAGCAGTATAAAGCTTCCGAACACTGAAGCTTTCTTT	CASSIKLPNTEAFF
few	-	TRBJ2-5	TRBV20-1	TGCAGTGCTATAAGCGGAGGCCAAGAGACCCAGTACTTC	CSAISGGQETQYF
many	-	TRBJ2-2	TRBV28	TGTGCCAGCAGTCTCCGGGGGGCTTCCGGGGAGCTGTTTTTT	CASSLRGASGELFF
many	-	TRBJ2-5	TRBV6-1	TGTGCCAGCAGTGAATGGACAGTCCAAGAGACCCAGTACTTC	CASSEWTVQETQYF
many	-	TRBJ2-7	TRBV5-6	TGTGCCAGCAGCTACGGGGGAGGTTCCTACGAGCAGTACTTC	CASSYGGGSYEQYF
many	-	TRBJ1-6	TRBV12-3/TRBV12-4	TGTGCCAGCAGTTTTCGGACAAATTATAATTCACCCCTCCACTTT	CASSFRTNYNSPLHF
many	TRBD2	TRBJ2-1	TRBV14	TGTGCCAGCAGCCTGACTAGCGGGAGGGCGGGAGAGCAGTTCTTC	CASSLTSGRAGEQFF
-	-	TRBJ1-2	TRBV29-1	TGCAGCGCTGAAGGGGCAGGGAAGAGTGGCTACACCTTC	CSAEGAGKSGYTF
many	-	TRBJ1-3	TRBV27	TGTGCCAGCAGTTTCGTCGGGGGCCCCACAGACCGTCGGGAACACACCATATATTTT	CASSFVGGPTDRREHTIYF
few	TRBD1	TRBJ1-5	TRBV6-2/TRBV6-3	TGTGCCAGCAGTTACACCCCGGGACAGGGAACCTTTTATAGCAATCAGCCCCAGCATTTT	CASSYTPGQGTFYSNQPQHF
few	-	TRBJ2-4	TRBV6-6	TGTGCCAGCAGCCCCCGGCTGGGAAACATTCAGTACTTC	CASSPRLGNIQYF
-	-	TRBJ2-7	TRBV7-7	TGTGCTAGCAGGACGGGCCCTAGGGTTGGCGAGCAGTACTTC	CASRTGPRVGEQYF
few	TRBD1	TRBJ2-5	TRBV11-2	TGTGCCAGCAGCTTAGTAGGGACAGGGGTTGCGACCCAGTACTTC	CASSLVGTGVATQYF
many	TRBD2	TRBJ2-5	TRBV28	TGTGCCAGCAGTTTTATGGGAGGGGAGACCCAGTACTTC	CASSFMGGETQYF
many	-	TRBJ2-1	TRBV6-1	TGTGCCAGCAAGAGAACGAGCCCCTCCTACAATGAGCAGTTCTTC	CASKRTSPSYNEQFF
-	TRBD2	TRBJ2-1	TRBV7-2	TGTGCCAGCAGCCGGCCTAGCGGGAGGGCCGGACGTGAGCAGTTCTTC	CASSRPSGRAGREQFF
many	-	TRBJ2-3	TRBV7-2	TGTGCCAGCAGCTTAGGTCAGCTAGACACAGATACGCAGTATTTT	CASSLGQLDTDTQYF
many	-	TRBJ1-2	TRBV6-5	TGTGCCAGCAGTTACGGACTTTTTTATGGCTACACCTTC	CASSYGLFYGYTF
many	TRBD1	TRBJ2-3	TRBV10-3	TGTGCCATCAGTGCAACCGGGACAGGGGCAGATACGCAGTATTTT	CAISATGTGADTQYF
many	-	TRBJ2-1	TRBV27	TGTGCCAGCATGTCCAGGGTAAATGAGCAGTTCTTC	CASMSRVNEQFF
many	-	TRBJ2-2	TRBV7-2	TGTGCCAGCAGCTTACTTACGTCCTTAACCGGGGAGCTGTTTTTT	CASSLLTSLTGELFF
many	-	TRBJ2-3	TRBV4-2	TGTGCCAGCAGTTACAGCGAGAGCACAGATACGCAGTATTTT	CASSYSESTDTQYF